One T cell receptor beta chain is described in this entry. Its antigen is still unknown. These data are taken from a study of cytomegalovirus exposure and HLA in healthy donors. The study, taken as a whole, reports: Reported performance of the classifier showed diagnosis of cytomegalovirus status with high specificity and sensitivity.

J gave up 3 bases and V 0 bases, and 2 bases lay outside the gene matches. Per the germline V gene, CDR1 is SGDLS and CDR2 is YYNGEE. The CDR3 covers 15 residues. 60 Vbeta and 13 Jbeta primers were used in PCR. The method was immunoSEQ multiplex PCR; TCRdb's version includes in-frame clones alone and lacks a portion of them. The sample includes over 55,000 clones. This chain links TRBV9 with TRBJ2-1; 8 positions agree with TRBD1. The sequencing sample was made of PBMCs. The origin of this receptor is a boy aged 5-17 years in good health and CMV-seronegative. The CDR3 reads CASSVGDRNYNEQFF. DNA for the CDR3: TGTGCCAGCAGCGTAGGGGACAGGAACTACAATGAGCAGTTCTTC.